This record concerns one TCR beta chain sequence. The antigen is unknown. The data originate from a study of response to subunit inactivated influenza vaccine. The CDR3 covers 14 residues. The germline V gene encodes CDR1 SEHNR and CDR2 FQNEAQ (reference sequence). V was shortened by 3 bases and J by 7 bases, with 12 bases between the two germline ends. Study conclusions and caveats: With each seasonal influenza vaccination, the authors suggested, few new T cells are recruited.

TCRdb re-analysed the RT-PCR reads in MiXCR, keeping a single row per CDR3 protein. The top ten hold 10% of the sample, which has 250,000 to 350,000 distinct CDR3 sequences, about 20% seen once. V usage is TRBV7-9 and J usage is TRBJ1-4; tentatively, D is TRBD1 (5 bases). The TCR sequence derives from a man aged 50 to 75 who received an inactivated influenza vaccine. Specimen: PBMCs from blood, collected approximately 22 months after vaccination. CDR3 in DNA: TGTGCCAGCAGCTTGGGGACGTTGGGTGAAAAACTGTTTTTT. This encodes CASSLGTLGEKLFF. Full variable domain (rest looked up from reference TRBV7-9 and TRBJ1-4): DTGVSQNPRHKITKRGQNVTFRCDPISEHNRLYWYRQTLGQGPEFLTYFQNEAQLEKSRLLSDRFSAERPKGSFSTLEIQRTEQGDSAMYLCASSLGTLGEKLFFGSGTQLSVL.